Following are 3 T cell receptor beta chains from one sample sequenced in a study of blood T cell repertoires in COVID-19. Assay used: immunoSEQ multiplex PCR; TCRdb lists only in-frame clones, some missing. The table shows about 28,000 clones, with 75% to 90% occurring only once. Sequenced: peripheral blood. Every receptor here comes from a human donor with acute or convalescent COVID-19. The donor label of this sample is uncertain.

The chain joins TRBV5-4 to TRBJ2-1; TRBD1 matches at 8 bases. Germline CDR1 and CDR2: SGHNT and YYREEE (reference sequence). Trimming cost V 4 bases and J 1 base; bases outside gene matches: 7. This CDR3 is built from 16 residues. The CDR3 sequence: CASSGATGGSYNEQFF. CDR3 coding DNA: TGTGCCAGCAGCGGGGCAACAGGGGGTTCCTACAATGAGCAGTTCTTC.

The chain has TRBV2 and TRBJ2-5, with D unresolved. CDR1 SNHLY and CDR2 FYNNEI come from the germline V gene. Trimming cost V 2 bases and J 8 bases, with 12 bases left between them. The CDR3 runs to 13 residues. The CDR3: CASSEKSIATQYF. CDR3 bases: TGTGCCAGCAGTGAAAAGAGTATCGCTACCCAGTACTTC.

This chain joins TRBV7-2 and TRBJ1-6; D is unclear. The CDR3 is 16 amino acids. The V gene lost 0 bases and the J gene lost 9 bases, with 15 bases spanning the gap. CDR1 SGHTA and CDR2 FQGNSA come from the germline V gene. CDR3 sequence: CASSLATAPMGSPLHF. CDR3 DNA: TGTGCCAGCAGCTTAGCAACAGCCCCTATGGGTTCACCCCTCCACTTT.